Listed below are T cell receptor beta chains from one sample, sequenced in a study of CD8+ T cells in alopecia areata. Libraries were prepared by immunoSEQ multiplex PCR; TCRdb keeps only in-frame clonotypes and omits some of them. The data contain roughly 250,000 clones, around 67% of them singletons. Sequenced material: CD4+ T cells sorted from blood, taken at week 0. These receptors were taken from a human donor with alopecia areata. Both conserved end residues are part of each CDR3. A D gene is named only where the DNA matches it firmly. Some rows have no size entry. The others give once, few or many, or a class for an expanded clone.

d_call	v_call	clone_size	j_call	cdr3_aa	cdr3_nt
.	TRBV12-5	.	TRBJ2-5	CASAPVGAGETQYF	TGTGCTAGTGCCCCGGTGGGGGCGGGGGAGACCCAGTACTTC
TRBD2	TRBV19	.	TRBJ2-5	CASTAPGTSGGASETQYF	TGTGCCAGTACCGCTCCCGGGACTAGCGGGGGGGCCTCTGAGACCCAGTACTTC
.	TRBV7-9	.	TRBJ1-2	CASSSGGGGYTF	TGTGCCAGCAGCTCCGGTGGAGGTGGCTACACCTTC
.	TRBV5-1	.	TRBJ1-1	CASSPIQGMNTEAFF	TGCGCCAGCAGCCCGATACAGGGTATGAACACTGAAGCTTTCTTT
TRBD1	TRBV5-6	once	TRBJ1-6	CASSPRQGAGSPLHF	TGTGCCAGCAGCCCAAGACAGGGCGCCGGCTCACCCCTCCACTTT
.	TRBV5-6	.	TRBJ2-5	CASSLRPLQTQYF	TGTGCCAGCAGCTTACGGCCCCTGCAGACCCAGTACTTC
TRBD2	TRBV19	few	TRBJ2-1	CASSRQAGGSYNEQFF	TGTGCCAGTAGTCGTCAGGCGGGGGGGTCGTACAATGAGCAGTTCTTC
.	TRBV7-2	few	TRBJ2-5	CASSLTFQETQYF	TGTGCCAGCAGCTTGACGTTCCAAGAGACCCAGTACTTC
.	TRBV4-1	.	TRBJ2-1	CASSQDREGVQFF	TGCGCCAGCAGTCAGGACAGGGAGGGAGTGCAGTTCTTC
.	TRBV6-5	.	TRBJ1-5	CASSYSRDQPQHF	TGTGCCAGCAGTTACTCGAGAGATCAGCCCCAGCATTTT
.	TRBV27	.	TRBJ1-5	CASSLFGDQPQHF	TGTGCCAGCAGTTTATTTGGGGATCAGCCCCAGCATTTT
.	TRBV2	.	TRBJ2-4	CASSTPSGTPGDIQYF	TGTGCCAGCAGTACCCCGTCCGGGACCCCAGGAGACATTCAGTACTTC
.	TRBV9	.	TRBJ2-5	CASSVGTQPEETQYF	TGTGCCAGCAGCGTCGGGACGCAGCCAGAAGAGACCCAGTACTTC
.	TRBV4-3	.	TRBJ2-1	CASSQGYGGTSNEQFF	TGCGCCAGCAGCCAAGGATACGGGGGTACTTCAAATGAGCAGTTCTTC
.	TRBV30	once	TRBJ1-6	CAWSVAGAFSSYNSPLHF	TGTGCCTGGAGTGTAGCGGGCGCCTTTAGCTCCTATAATTCACCCCTCCACTTT
.	TRBV7-2	.	TRBJ2-7	CASSPQTTYEQYF	TGTGCCAGCAGCCCACAGACAACCTACGAGCAGTACTTC
TRBD2	TRBV30	once	TRBJ2-2	CAWEAGGYTGELFF	TGTGCCTGGGAGGCGGGGGGATACACCGGGGAGCTGTTTTTT
.	TRBV10-3	few	TRBJ2-3	CAILGGTTQYF	TGTGCCATCCTTGGGGGGACTACGCAGTATTTT
.	TRBV18	once	TRBJ2-1	CASSPMSGQSSYNEQFF	TGTGCCAGCTCACCAATGAGCGGGCAAAGCTCCTACAATGAGCAGTTCTTC
.	TRBV29-1	.	TRBJ2-7	CSVAGAPYEQYF	TGCAGCGTTGCTGGGGCACCCTACGAGCAGTACTTC
TRBD2	TRBV29-1	.	TRBJ2-5	CSVRGGVRETQYF	TGCAGCGTTCGTGGGGGGGTACGTGAGACCCAGTACTTC
TRBD2	TRBV5-4	.	TRBJ2-1	CASSLVRGTYNEQFF	TGTGCCAGCAGCTTGGTGCGGGGGACCTACAATGAGCAGTTCTTC
.	TRBV7-2	.	TRBJ2-5	CASSLAHQETQYF	TGTGCCAGCAGCTTAGCGCACCAAGAGACCCAGTACTTC
.	TRBV7-6	.	TRBJ2-5	CASSWTRLEQETQYF	TGTGCCAGCAGCTGGACACGGCTCGAGCAAGAGACCCAGTACTTC
TRBD1	TRBV7-6	.	TRBJ2-1	CASSLRDRGYNEQFF	TGTGCCAGCAGCTTAAGGGACAGGGGCTACAATGAGCAGTTCTTC
.	TRBV6-1	.	TRBJ1-1	CASSPHHRDTEAFF	TGTGCCAGCAGTCCTCACCACAGGGACACTGAAGCTTTCTTT
TRBD1	TRBV5-4	.	TRBJ1-1	CASSSYGTGEAFF	TGTGCCAGCAGCTCCTATGGGACAGGGGAAGCTTTCTTT
.	TRBV27	few	TRBJ1-6	CASSLMGDNSPLHF	TGTGCCAGCAGTTTAATGGGGGATAATTCACCCCTCCACTTT
.	TRBV30	.	TRBJ1-5	CAWSSRQGNQPQHF	TGTGCCTGGAGTTCCCGACAGGGCAATCAGCCCCAGCATTTT
.	TRBV30	.	TRBJ1-5	CAWRGRGSEPQHF	TGTGCCTGGAGGGGCAGGGGTTCGGAGCCCCAGCATTTT
.	TRBV6-5	few	TRBJ2-7	CASSLQTTYEQYF	TGTGCCAGCAGTTTACAGACAACCTACGAGCAGTACTTC
TRBD1	TRBV2	.	TRBJ1-1	CARRQGFTEAFF	TGTGCCAGAAGACAGGGCTTCACTGAAGCTTTCTTT
.	TRBV29-1	few	TRBJ2-5	CSVGRGLGETQYF	TGCAGCGTTGGCAGGGGCCTGGGGGAGACCCAGTACTTC
.	TRBV11-2	.	TRBJ2-7	CASSHSSYEQYF	TGTGCCAGCAGCCACAGCTCCTACGAGCAGTACTTC
TRBD2	TRBV7-8	.	TRBJ2-1	CASSLAVGGAYNEQFF	TGTGCCAGCAGCTTAGCCGTGGGGGGGGCCTACAATGAGCAGTTCTTC
.	TRBV30	.	TRBJ1-6	CAWTSGAYNSPLHF	TGTGCCTGGACTTCTGGGGCTTATAATTCACCCCTCCACTTT
.	TRBV4-2	.	TRBJ2-1	CASSQDIMREQFF	TGTGCCAGCAGCCAAGATATAATGAGGGAGCAGTTCTTC
.	TRBV29-1	.	TRBJ2-3	CSVTATDTQYF	TGCAGCGTTACCGCCACAGATACGCAGTATTTT
.	TRBV10-2	.	TRBJ2-5	CAISGDGKQETQYF	TGTGCCATCAGTGGGGACGGGAAACAAGAGACCCAGTACTTC
TRBD1	TRBV19	.	TRBJ2-1	CAIKGTGDDNEQFF	TGTGCCATCAAGGGCACAGGGGACGACAATGAGCAGTTCTTC
TRBD1	TRBV29-1	.	TRBJ1-2	CSAGQGLDGYTF	TGCAGCGCCGGACAGGGGTTGGATGGCTACACCTTC
TRBD2	TRBV30	.	TRBJ2-3	CAWTPGGTITDTQYF	TGTGCCTGGACCCCGGGAGGGACGATCACAGATACGCAGTATTTT
.	TRBV5-4	.	TRBJ1-6	CASSLGGGRENSPLHF	TGTGCCAGCAGCCTGGGGGGGGGACGGGAGAATTCACCCCTCCACTTT
.	TRBV7-2	few	TRBJ1-6	CASSPSGGRYNSPLHF	TGTGCCAGCAGCCCCTCGGGGGGGCGTTATAATTCACCCCTCCACTTT
.	TRBV29-1	.	TRBJ1-2	CSVVTGVTALDGYTF	TGCAGCGTTGTTACAGGAGTGACGGCTTTGGATGGCTACACCTTC
.	TRBV30	.	TRBJ1-6	CAWSSGGGNSPLHF	TGTGCCTGGAGTTCCGGGGGTGGGAATTCACCCCTCCACTTT
.	TRBV6-6	.	TRBJ1-5	CASSYLDQLAQHF	TGTGCCAGCAGTTACTTGGACCAGTTGGCCCAGCATTTT
TRBD1	TRBV11-3	.	TRBJ2-7	CASSLEPQGTEQYF	TGTGCCAGCAGCTTAGAACCACAGGGGACCGAGCAGTACTTC
.	TRBV25-1	few	TRBJ1-6	CASSALQGMPLHF	TGTGCCAGCAGTGCCTTACAGGGTATGCCCCTCCACTTT
.	TRBV5-4	.	TRBJ2-7	CASSPRLDSEQYF	TGTGCCAGCAGCCCCAGACTAGATTCCGAGCAGTACTTC
.	TRBV25-1	.	TRBJ1-5	CASSDRVGNQPQHF	TGTGCCAGCAGTGACAGGGTGGGCAATCAGCCCCAGCATTTT
TRBD1	TRBV11-2	.	TRBJ1-2	CASSPDRGGYTF	TGTGCCAGCAGCCCGGACAGGGGCGGCTACACCTTC
.	TRBV6-1	few	TRBJ1-1	CASSVSVNTEAFF	TGTGCCAGCAGTGTCTCGGTTAACACTGAAGCTTTCTTT
.	TRBV6-5	.	TRBJ2-2	CASTQDNRDSGELFF	TGTGCCAGCACCCAAGATAACAGGGACTCCGGGGAGCTGTTTTTT
.	TRBV29-1	.	TRBJ2-7	CSVDGVAQQYF	TGCAGCGTTGATGGGGTAGCTCAACAGTACTTC
.	TRBV4-1	.	TRBJ1-2	CASSQDQRSYTF	TGCGCCAGCAGCCAAGATCAGAGGAGCTACACCTTC
.	TRBV4-2	many	TRBJ2-6	CASSQQAGSGANVLTF	TGTGCCAGCAGCCAACAGGCCGGCTCTGGGGCCAACGTCCTGACTTTC
.	TRBV7-2	few	TRBJ2-1	CASSPRQPGTDEQFF	TGTGCCAGCAGCCCCCGACAACCCGGGACGGATGAGCAGTTCTTC
TRBD1	TRBV18	few	TRBJ2-6	CASSPGTGSSGANVLTF	TGTGCCAGCTCCCCCGGGACAGGGAGCTCTGGGGCCAACGTCCTGACTTTC